The rows below give T cell receptor beta chains drawn from one sample of a study of beta chain features in type 1 diabetes. Libraries were prepared by immunoSEQ multiplex PCR; TCRdb keeps only in-frame clonotypes and omits some of them. The sample includes about 260,000 clones, 68% of them seen just once. Sequencing was performed on naive CD4+ T cells from blood. The receptors here all came from a man aged 30-40 years in good health. Each CDR3 is given with its conserved first and last residue. D genes are given only for firm matches. A clone size is listed for some rows: how often the clone was seen (once, few, many), or a class if it is expanded.

>TRBJ1-2|-|-|TRBV30
CAWSVSGIYGYTF
TGTGCCTGGAGTGTGTCGGGGATCTATGGCTACACCTTC
>TRBJ1-5|-|-|TRBV7-9
CASSLGGGQPQHF
TGTGCCAGCAGCTTAGGAGGAGGTCAGCCCCAGCATTTT
>TRBJ2-7|-|TRBD2|TRBV19
CASSTSGALEQYF
TGTGCCAGTAGCACTAGCGGTGCTCTTGAGCAGTACTTC
>TRBJ2-7|few|-|TRBV29-1
CSVWAGGNAEQYF
TGCAGCGTTTGGGCTGGAGGGAACGCCGAGCAGTACTTC
>TRBJ1-3|-|-|TRBV30
CAWSSYGGNTIYF
TGTGCCTGGAGTTCGTATGGGGGAAACACCATATATTTT
>TRBJ2-1|-|TRBD2|TRBV7-9
CAAGSGGPFLQFF
TGTGCCGCCGGGAGCGGGGGGCCCTTCTTGCAGTTCTTC
>TRBJ1-1|-|-|TRBV9
CASSVAPGQAFF
TGTGCCAGCAGCGTAGCTCCCGGGCAGGCTTTCTTT
>TRBJ1-6|-|TRBD1|TRBV2
CASRRGAGGNSPLHF
TGTGCCAGCAGGAGAGGAGCAGGGGGTAATTCACCCCTCCACTTT
>TRBJ2-5|once|-|TRBV14
CASSHMTEARETQYF
TGTGCCAGCAGCCACATGACCGAGGCCCGGGAGACCCAGTACTTC
>TRBJ2-3|-|TRBD2|TRBV7-2
CASSLALAGGTDTQYF
TGTGCCAGCAGCTTAGCACTAGCGGGAGGCACAGATACGCAGTATTTT
>TRBJ2-6|-|TRBD1|TRBV30
CAWGTGAGSGANVLTF
TGTGCCTGGGGTACAGGGGCGGGCTCTGGGGCCAACGTCCTGACTTTC
>TRBJ2-1|-|-|TRBV9
CASSVGFNEQFF
TGTGCCAGCAGCGTAGGGTTCAATGAGCAGTTCTTC
>TRBJ2-1|-|TRBD1|TRBV29-1
CSVEAIGQGNYNEQFF
TGCAGCGTTGAGGCCATTGGACAGGGGAACTACAATGAGCAGTTCTTC
>TRBJ2-7|few|-|TRBV30
CACQDSYEQYF
TGTGCCTGCCAGGACAGCTACGAGCAGTACTTC
>TRBJ2-7|-|-|TRBV29-1
CSAGSGAYEQYF
TGCAGCGCCGGGAGTGGAGCCTACGAGCAGTACTTC
>TRBJ2-1|-|-|TRBV4-1
CASSQVNRDHEQFF
TGCGCCAGCAGCCAGGTAAACAGGGACCATGAGCAGTTCTTC
>TRBJ2-7|few|-|TRBV11-2
CASSDGTSYEQYF
TGTGCCAGCAGCGACGGGACTTCTTACGAGCAGTACTTC
>TRBJ2-1|-|-|TRBV9
CASGPGGGEQFF
TGTGCCAGCGGGCCCGGAGGGGGGGAGCAGTTCTTC